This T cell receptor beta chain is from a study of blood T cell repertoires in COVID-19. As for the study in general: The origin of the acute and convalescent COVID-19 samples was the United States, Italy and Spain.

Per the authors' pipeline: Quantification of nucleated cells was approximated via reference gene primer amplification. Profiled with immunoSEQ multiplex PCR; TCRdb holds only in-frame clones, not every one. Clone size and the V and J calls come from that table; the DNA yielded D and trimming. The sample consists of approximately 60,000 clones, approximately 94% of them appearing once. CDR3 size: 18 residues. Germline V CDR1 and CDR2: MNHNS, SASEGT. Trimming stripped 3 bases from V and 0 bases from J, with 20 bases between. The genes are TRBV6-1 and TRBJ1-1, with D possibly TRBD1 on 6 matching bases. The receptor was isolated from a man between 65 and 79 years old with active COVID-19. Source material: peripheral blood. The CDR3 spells CASSDRLLRQAMNTEAFF. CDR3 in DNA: TGTGCCAGCAGTGATCGGCTCCTGCGACAGGCCATGAACACTGAAGCTTTCTTT.